This record looks at one T cell receptor beta chain sequence and its context. This entry belongs to a study of blood T cell repertoires in COVID-19. Libraries were prepared by immunoSEQ multiplex PCR; TCRdb keeps only in-frame clonotypes and omits some of them. Here the sample spans approximately 140,000 clones, roughly 84% being singletons. This CDR3 contains 15 residues. V lost 0 bases and J lost 7, with 16 bases in between. The V gene's germline CDR1 is SEHNR and CDR2 FQNEAQ (reference sequence). This chain joins TRBV7-9 and TRBJ2-7, with D possibly matching TRBD2 (6 bases). This TCR derives from a woman in her sixties or seventies with acute or convalescent COVID-19. Source material: peripheral blood. This CDR3 reads CASSLARGASSEQYF. The CDR3 region has the DNA TGTGCCAGCAGCTTAGCCCGCGGGGCCTCGAGTGAGCAGTACTTC.